This TCR beta chain came from a study of blood T cell repertoires in COVID-19. The germline V gene has CDR1 SGHAT and CDR2 FQNNGV. Trimming stripped 5 bases from V and 1 base from J, with 9 bases between. The CDR3 loop spans 13 amino acids. Repertoires were generated with immunoSEQ multiplex PCR, while TCRdb's copy carries only in-frame clones and drops some. The sample yields 310,000 or so clones, roughly 88% seen once. This clone has just a few counts. The rearrangement links TRBV11-2 to TRBJ2-7; maybe TRBD2 (6 bases). This receptor was taken from a woman aged 45-60 years with active or convalescent COVID-19. The specimen sequenced was peripheral blood. In nucleotides, the CDR3 is TGTGCCAGCAGCAATAGCGGTTCCTACGAGCAGTACTTC. Translated, it gives CASSNSGSYEQYF.